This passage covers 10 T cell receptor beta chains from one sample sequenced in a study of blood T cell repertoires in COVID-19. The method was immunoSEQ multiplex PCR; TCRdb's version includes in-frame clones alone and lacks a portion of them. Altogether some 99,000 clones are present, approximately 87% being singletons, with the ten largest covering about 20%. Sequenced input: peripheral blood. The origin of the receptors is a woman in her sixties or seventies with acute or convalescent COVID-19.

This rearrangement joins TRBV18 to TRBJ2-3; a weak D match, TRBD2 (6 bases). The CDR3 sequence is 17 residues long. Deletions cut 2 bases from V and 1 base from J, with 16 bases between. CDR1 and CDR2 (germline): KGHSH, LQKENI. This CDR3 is CASSPFPAGTGTDTQYF. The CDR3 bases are TGTGCCAGCTCACCATTTCCCGCCGGGACTGGCACAGATACGCAGTATTTT.

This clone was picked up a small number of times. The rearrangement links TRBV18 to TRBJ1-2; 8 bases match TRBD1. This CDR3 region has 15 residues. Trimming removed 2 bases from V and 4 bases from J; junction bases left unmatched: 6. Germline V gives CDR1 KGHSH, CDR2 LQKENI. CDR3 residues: CASSPLTGEGYGYTF. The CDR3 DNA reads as TGTGCCAGCTCACCATTGACAGGGGAGGGCTATGGCTACACCTTC.

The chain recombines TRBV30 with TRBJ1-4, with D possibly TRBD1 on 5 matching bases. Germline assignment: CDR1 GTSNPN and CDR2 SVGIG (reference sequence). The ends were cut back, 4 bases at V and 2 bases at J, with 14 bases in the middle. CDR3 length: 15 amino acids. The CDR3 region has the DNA TGTGCCTGGAACCGGGGGGGGTCCACTAATGAAAAACTGTTTTTT. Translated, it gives CAWNRGGSTNEKLFF.

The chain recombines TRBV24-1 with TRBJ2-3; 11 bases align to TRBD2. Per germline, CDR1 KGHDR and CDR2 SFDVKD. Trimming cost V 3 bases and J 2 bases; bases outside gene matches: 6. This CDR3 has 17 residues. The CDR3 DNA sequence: TGTGCCACCAGTGATAGAGGACTAGCGGGTCACACAGATACGCAGTATTTT. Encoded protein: CATSDRGLAGHTDTQYF.

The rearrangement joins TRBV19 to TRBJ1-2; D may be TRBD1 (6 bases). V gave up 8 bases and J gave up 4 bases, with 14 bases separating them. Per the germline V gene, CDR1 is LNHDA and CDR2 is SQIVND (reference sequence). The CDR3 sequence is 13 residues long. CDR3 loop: CASGLQGIYGYTF. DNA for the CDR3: TGTGCCAGTGGGTTACAGGGAATCTATGGCTACACCTTC.

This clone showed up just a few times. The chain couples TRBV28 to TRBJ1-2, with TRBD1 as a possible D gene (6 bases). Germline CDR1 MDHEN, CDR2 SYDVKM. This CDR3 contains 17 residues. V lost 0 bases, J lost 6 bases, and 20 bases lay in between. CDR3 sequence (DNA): TGTGCCAGCAGTTTATGGGGTCCGCGGCGGGGGCCGGATGGCTACACCTTC. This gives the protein CASSLWGPRRGPDGYTF.

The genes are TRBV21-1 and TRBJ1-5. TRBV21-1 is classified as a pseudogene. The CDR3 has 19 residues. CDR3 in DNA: TGTGCCAGCAGCTTTAACGGGGGGCGCGGGAGAGCCGGTGGGCAGCCCCAGCATTTT. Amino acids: CASSFNGGRGRAGGQPQHF.

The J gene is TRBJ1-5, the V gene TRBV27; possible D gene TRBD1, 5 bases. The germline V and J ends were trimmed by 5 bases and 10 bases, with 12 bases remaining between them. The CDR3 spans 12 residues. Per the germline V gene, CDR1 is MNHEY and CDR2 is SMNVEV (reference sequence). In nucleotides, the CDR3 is TGTGCCAGCAGTGCGGACAAGGGCCCCCAGCATTTT. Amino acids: CASSADKGPQHF.

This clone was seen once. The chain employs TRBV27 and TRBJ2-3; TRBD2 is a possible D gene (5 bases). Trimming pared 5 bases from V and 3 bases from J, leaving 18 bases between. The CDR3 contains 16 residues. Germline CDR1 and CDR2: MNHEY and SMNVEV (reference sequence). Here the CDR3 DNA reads TGTGCCAGCAGTGGTTCGGGGTATCTGCAGACAGATACGCAGTATTTT. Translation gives CASSGSGYLQTDTQYF.

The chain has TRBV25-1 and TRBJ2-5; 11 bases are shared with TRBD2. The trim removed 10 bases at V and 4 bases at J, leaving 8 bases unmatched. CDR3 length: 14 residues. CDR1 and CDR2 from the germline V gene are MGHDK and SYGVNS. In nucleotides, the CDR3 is TGTGCCACCGCCATGCTAGCGGGAGGAGAGACCCAGTACTTC. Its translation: CATAMLAGGETQYF.